This TCR beta chain was sequenced during a study of T cell changes during pregnancy in multiple sclerosis. CDR3 length: 13 amino acids. Trimming removed 4 bases from V and 3 bases from J, with 8 bases in between. CDR1 and CDR2 (germline): MGHRA, YSYEKL. The table lists this clone with a few counts. The assay was immunoSEQ multiplex PCR, and TCRdb's table has in-frame clones only and misses some. This table holds approximately 22,000 clones, around four fifths found once. The source was CD8+ T cells from peripheral blood mononuclear cells, collected in the first trimester of pregnancy. The chain recombines TRBV4-1 with TRBJ2-3; tentative D call: TRBD1 (5 bases). The clonotype was recovered from a female donor in good health, enrolled as a control in a pregnancy study. CDR3 nucleotides: TGCGCCAGCAGCCCCCCAGGGACAGATACGCAGTATTTT. This encodes CASSPPGTDTQYF.